The 30 T cell receptor beta chains presented below share a single source sample, sequenced in a study of identical twins. TCRdb called the 5' RACE reads again in MiXCR, with one record for every CDR3 protein. The sample has 1.5 million to 2 million distinct CDR3 sequences, more than 30% seen once. Source material: cord blood. The receptor set was obtained from a newborn girl in good health.

This clonotype was found a few times. The genes are TRBV6-1 and TRBJ1-4; the match to TRBD1 covers 9 bases. The CDR3 is 14 residues long. Germline V gene sequence: CDR1 MNHNS, CDR2 SASEGT. V lost 6 bases, J lost 7 bases, and 6 bases stayed unmatched. CDR3 protein: CASSHRGRGEKLFF. The CDR3 DNA is TGTGCCAGCAGCCACAGGGGGCGCGGTGAAAAACTGTTTTTT.

Concerning this clonotype: Just one base apart from a much larger clone, this may be a read error. V is TRBV27 and J is TRBJ1-2; TRBD1 might be the D (6 bases). CDR3 length: 13 amino acids. Germline-derived CDR1 and CDR2 are MNHEY and SMNVEV (reference sequence). CDR3 sequence reads: CAGSLYRDYGYTF. The CDR3 DNA reads TGTGCCGGCAGTTTATACAGGGACTATGGCTACACCTTC.

The rearrangement links TRBV19 to TRBJ1-1; no clear D. The CDR3 has 14 residues. Germline CDR1 and CDR2: LNHDA and SQIVND (reference sequence). V was shortened by 7 bases and J by 5 bases, with 17 bases between the two germline ends. CDR3 in DNA: TGTGCCAGTACCTCCGGTGGGCTGGGTACTGAAGCTTTCTTT. Protein: CASTSGGLGTEAFF.

The chain is built from TRBV20-1 and TRBJ2-3, with D maybe TRBD1 (5 bases). Germline lookup yields CDR1 DFQATT and CDR2 SNEGSKA (reference sequence). The CDR3 totals 14 residues. V lost 6 bases and J lost 6, with 19 bases in between. DNA of the CDR3: TGCAGTGCCCAAGATAGGGGTAGCTCGGATACGCAGTATTTT. This gives the protein CSAQDRGSSDTQYF.

This chain joins TRBV9 and TRBJ2-1; TRBD2 agrees at 13 bases. CDR3 length: 17 residues. Germline assignment: CDR1 SGDLS and CDR2 YYNGEE. Germline trimming cut 4 bases from V and 5 bases from J; bases unmatched to any gene: 9. CDR3 DNA: TGTGCCAGCAGCCCCCCCGCCGGGACTAGCGGGGACAATGAGCAGTTCTTC. Amino acids: CASSPPAGTSGDNEQFF.

V usage is TRBV20-1 and J usage is TRBJ1-2; D gene ambiguous. The CDR3 is made up of 13 amino acids. V was pared by 1 base and J by 4 bases, with 10 bases between. Germline V lookup: CDR1 DFQATT, CDR2 SNEGSKA (reference sequence). The CDR3 region has the DNA TGCAGTGCTAGAGCCCCACCCGTCTATGGCTACACCTTC. This translates into CSARAPPVYGYTF.

This clonotype showed up just a few times. This rearrangement joins TRBV5-1 to TRBJ2-3, with unresolved D. Germline V gene sequence: CDR1 SGHRS, CDR2 YFSETQ. The length of the CDR3 is 16 residues. Trimming removed 1 base from V and 0 bases from J, with 12 bases in between. The CDR3 loop is CASSLRSIGSTDTQYF. The CDR3 bases are TGCGCCAGCAGCTTGAGGTCTATCGGGAGCACAGATACGCAGTATTTT.

CDR3 loop: CASSLHASGGAATQYF. DNA of the CDR3: TGTGCCAGCAGCCTACACGCTAGCGGGGGGGCGGCCACGCAGTATTTT. V and J are TRBV3-1 and TRBJ2-3, with 12 positions matching TRBD2. CDR1 and CDR2 from the germline V gene are LGHDT and YNNKEL (reference sequence). V dropped 4 bases and J dropped 9; count of bases not matched to a gene: 11. The CDR3 sequence is 16 residues long.

This clonotype was seen only a few times. The CDR3 loop is CASSQDLLGADGYTF. CDR3 DNA: TGTGCCAGCAGCCAAGATCTTTTGGGGGCGGATGGCTACACCTTC. The rearrangement links TRBV3-1 to TRBJ1-2; tentative D call: TRBD1 (6 bases). Germline V gene sequence: CDR1 LGHDT, CDR2 YNNKEL (reference sequence). V lost 0 bases and J 6 bases, leaving 14 bases between the germline ends. This CDR3 region has 15 residues.

This clonotype was picked up many times. The chain couples TRBV9 to TRBJ2-3; 7 nucleotides agree with TRBD2. CDR1 and CDR2 (germline): SGDLS, YYNGEE. The CDR3 is made up of 15 amino acids. V shed 0 bases, J shed 0 bases, and the junction held 1 base outside the gene matches. This CDR3 is CASSVGGGSTDTQYF. CDR3 sequence (DNA): TGTGCCAGCAGCGTAGGGGGGGGGAGCACAGATACGCAGTATTTT.

This chain links TRBV25-1 with TRBJ2-5; TRBD1 is a possible D gene (5 bases). Trimming shortened V by 6 bases and J by 5 bases, and 16 bases separated the two germline ends. The CDR3 is 14 amino acids. Germline V gene sequence: CDR1 MGHDK, CDR2 SYGVNS. CDR3 DNA sequence: TGTGCCAGCAGCGTCTTAAGGGGCGTTGAGACCCAGTACTTC. Amino acids: CASSVLRGVETQYF.

The CDR3 DNA follows: TGTGCCAGCAGCCAAGAAACAAGGTCGGGGGCTAGCACAGATACGCAGTATTTT. The encoded protein is CASSQETRSGASTDTQYF. This sequence joins TRBV14 and TRBJ2-3; the D gene could be TRBD1 or TRBD2 (6 bases each). Germline CDR1 reads SGHDN; CDR2 reads FVKESK. The length of the CDR3 is 18 residues. With 0 bases removed from V and 0 bases from J, the gap between germline ends came to 16 bases.

In its sample, this clonotype was seen many times. This rearrangement joins TRBV7-9 to TRBJ1-2; maybe TRBD1 (5 bases). The V and J ends lost 1 base and 0 bases respectively, with 15 bases between them. This CDR3 is built from 17 residues. Germline V CDR1 and CDR2: SEHNR, FQNEAQ (reference sequence). CDR3 in DNA: TGTGCCAGCAGCTTAGGCTCTTCGAGGGGTCCTAACTATGGCTACACCTTC. Its protein is CASSLGSSRGPNYGYTF.

The CDR3, as DNA: TGTCCTGGGAGCGCACGTTCGGGGTCAGCCCAGTACTTC. Protein sequence: CPGSARSGSAQYF. The chain has TRBV22-1 and TRBJ2-5. TRBV22-1 is annotated as a pseudogene. The CDR3 covers 13 residues.

This clonotype has more than one count but fewer than ten. The germline gene is not matched at one end of the junction; a read error may be the cause. The chain recombines TRBV7-7 with TRBJ2-1; 7 positions agree with TRBD2. CDR1 is SSHAT, CDR2 FNYEAQ, per germline (reference sequence). The CDR3 is 17 amino acids. CDR3 sequence reads: CASSLAPPASGRDEQFF. In DNA, the CDR3 is TGTGCTAGCAGCTTAGCGCCCCCGGCTAGCGGAAGGGATGAGCAGTTCTTC.

This clonotype was seen a few times. The genes are TRBV27 and TRBJ2-1; D call uncertain. Trimming shortened V by 2 bases and J by 4 bases, and 12 bases separated the two germline ends. Germline CDR1 is MNHEY and CDR2 is SMNVEV (reference sequence). CDR3 length equals 15 residues. DNA for the CDR3: TGTGCCAGCAGTTTAAAGGGCGTTAGTTACAATGAGCAGTTCTTC. Its protein product is CASSLKGVSYNEQFF.

This clonotype has just a few counts. This chain joins TRBV7-9 and TRBJ2-3, with 10 nucleotides matching TRBD2. The CDR3 has 17 amino acids. Per the germline V gene, CDR1 is SEHNR and CDR2 is FQNEAQ (reference sequence). After removal of 5 bases from V and 0 bases from J, the junction contained 8 bases not matched to a gene. CDR3 sequence: CASSPRTSGPSTDTQYF. The CDR3 bases are TGTGCCAGCAGCCCCCGGACTAGCGGCCCTAGCACAGATACGCAGTATTTT. The full variable domain, with the rest looked up from reference TRBV7-9 and TRBJ2-3, is DTGVSQNPRHKITKRGQNVTFRCDPISEHNRLYWYRQTLGQGPEFLTYFQNEAQLEKSRLLSDRFSAERPKGSFSTLEIQRTEQGDSAMYLCASSPRTSGPSTDTQYFGPGTRLTVL.

As to this clonotype: A much larger clone lies a single base off, so this may be a read error. This sequence joins TRBV20-1 and TRBJ1-5; 7 nucleotides agree with TRBD1. The V and J ends lost 1 base and 7 bases, in that order; junction bases with no gene match: 4. The CDR3 extends over 13 amino acids. Germline V gene sequence: CDR1 DFQATT, CDR2 SNEGSKA (reference sequence). CDR3 residues: CSARGQGEQPQHF. The CDR3 coding sequence is TGCAGTGCTAGAGGCCAGGGGGAGCAGCCCCAGCATTTT.

This clonotype occurred a few times. The V call is TRBV6-2 or TRBV6-3, the J call TRBJ2-1; D gene ambiguous. The CDR3 is 13 residues long. Germline V gene lookup returns CDR1 MNHEY and CDR2 SVGEGT. The V end lost 4 bases, the J end lost 4 bases, and 8 bases lay between the germline ends. The CDR3 is CASSFAQYNEQFF. The CDR3 nucleotides are TGTGCCAGCAGTTTTGCACAGTACAATGAGCAGTTCTTC.

V and J are TRBV7-2 and TRBJ1-2, with D possibly TRBD1 on 6 matching bases. V lost 1 base to trimming and J lost 5 bases, with 20 bases between them. The CDR3 sequence is 17 residues long. Looked up from germline, CDR1 is SGHTA and CDR2 is FQGNSA. Written as DNA, the CDR3 is TGTGCCAGCAGCTTAGATTGGTCGGGGACAATAAGTTATGGCTACACCTTC. It translates to CASSLDWSGTISYGYTF.

This clonotype was counted many times. The chain has TRBV6-5 and TRBJ2-3; 11 bases agree with TRBD2. CDR3 length: 14 amino acids. CDR1 and CDR2 from the germline V gene are MNHEY and SVGAGI. V gave up 10 bases and J gave up 1 base; unmatched junction bases: 4. The CDR3 DNA follows: TGTGCCACCGCACTAGCGGGAGGCACAGATACGCAGTATTTT. Amino acids: CATALAGGTDTQYF.

The chain combines TRBV11-2 with TRBJ2-7; the match to TRBD2 covers 9 bases. The CDR3 has 16 amino acids. The germline gives CDR1 SGHAT, CDR2 FQNNGV. V lost 4 bases, J lost 3 bases, and 10 bases stayed unmatched. CDR3 region: CASSSVPGTSYYEQYF. CDR3 DNA sequence: TGTGCCAGCAGCTCCGTTCCCGGGACTAGCTACTACGAGCAGTACTTC.

The chain couples TRBV6-6 to TRBJ1-1; 8 bases are shared with TRBD1. This CDR3 spans 15 amino acids. The junction had 5 bases not matched to a gene; V was cut back by 2 bases and J by 3 bases. The germline gives CDR1 MNHNY, CDR2 SVGAGI (reference sequence). CDR3 nucleotide sequence: TGTGCCAGCAGTTACCAGGGGGCAAGGGACACTGAAGCTTTCTTT. Amino acids: CASSYQGARDTEAFF.

Comment on this clonotype: A much larger clone differs by one base, so this may be a read error. This chain joins TRBV20-1 and TRBJ2-3; D is undetermined. Germline CDR1 and CDR2: DFQATT and SNEGSKA (reference sequence). CDR3 size: 12 residues. CDR3 loop: CSVRLLPTLQYF. The CDR3 DNA is TGCAGTGTTAGATTACTTCCAACTCTGCAGTATTTT.

The sample holds a few counts of this clonotype. The CDR3 coding sequence is TGCGCCAGCAGCCGGTTGAGCGGGATTAATGAGCAGTTCTTC. This encodes CASSRLSGINEQFF. The rearrangement uses TRBV5-1 and TRBJ2-1; 7 nucleotides line up with TRBD2. V was clipped by 4 bases and J by 7 bases; unmatched bases: 8. The CDR3 is 14 residues long. Germline assignment: CDR1 SGHRS and CDR2 YFSETQ. The full variable domain, in which reference TRBV5-1 and TRBJ2-1 provide the parts outside the CDR3, is KAGVTQTPRYLIKTRGQQVTLSCSPISGHRSVSWYQQTPGQGLQFLFEYFSETQRNKGNFPGRFSGRQFSNSRSEMNVSTLELGDSALYLCASSRLSGINEQFFGPGTRLTVL.

The chain joins TRBV24-1 to TRBJ1-5, with D uncertain. Germline CDR1 is KGHDR and CDR2 is SFDVKD. The V and J ends lost 5 bases and 5 bases respectively, with 9 bases between them. The CDR3 is 13 amino acids. The CDR3 DNA is TGTGCCACCAGTGTGTCATGGGATCAGCCCCAGCATTTT. The encoded protein is CATSVSWDQPQHF.

The chain is built from TRBV19 and TRBJ2-1; 7 bases are shared with TRBD1. The CDR3 is 16 amino acids. Germline loops: CDR1 LNHDA, CDR2 SQIVND (reference sequence). After removal of 5 bases from V and 0 bases from J, the junction contained 7 bases not matched to a gene. CDR3: CASSVARDSSYNEQFF. CDR3 nucleotides: TGTGCCAGTAGTGTCGCCCGGGACAGCTCCTACAATGAGCAGTTCTTC.

The genes are TRBV20-1 and TRBJ2-5; D is unclear. Germline CDR1 reads DFQATT; CDR2 reads SNEGSKA (reference sequence). The V end lost 5 bases, the J end lost 11 bases, and 18 bases lay between the germline ends. The CDR3 consists of 12 residues. The CDR3 DNA sequence: TGCAGTGCTCAGTCTGACATAAATGAGCAGTACTTC. Amino acid sequence: CSAQSDINEQYF.

This clonotype has only a few counts. As DNA, the CDR3 is TGTGCCAGCACCCCTACGAGCGGGGCGGTAAATACGCAGTATTTT. Translating it yields CASTPTSGAVNTQYF. The V gene is TRBV12-3 or TRBV12-4, the J gene TRBJ2-3; TRBD2 matches at 7 bases. The ends lost 7 bases at V and 7 bases at J; junction bases unmatched: 14. The CDR3 is 15 amino acids.

The gene calls are TRBV7-9 and TRBJ2-1, with no clear D. This CDR3 spans 15 amino acids. CDR1 is SEHNR, CDR2 FQNEAQ, per germline (reference sequence). V was cut by 1 base and J by 9 bases, with 16 bases left in between. The CDR3 sequence is CASSLGIPNNSEQFF. The CDR3 region has the DNA TGTGCCAGCAGCTTAGGGATCCCGAATAATAGTGAGCAGTTCTTC.